A single sample is the source of the 20 T cell receptor beta chains below, sequenced in a study of spatial heterogeneity in lung cancer. The time point was: sample taken at primary tumor resection. Researchers sequenced whole RNA taken from tumor, nontumor lung or frozen PBMC without sorting. TCRdb analysed the 5' RACE reads with MiXCR anew, one entry per CDR3 protein. The sample lists about 15,000 distinct CDR3 sequences; 7% to 9% were seen once. Sequenced material: PBMCs, taken at surgery. The receptors stem from a female donor with early-stage non-small cell lung cancer.

In the case of this clonotype: Since a much larger clone is just one base distant, this may be a read error. The chain has TRBV18 and TRBJ2-1; 8 bases match TRBD1. The CDR3 extends over 15 amino acids. From germline, CDR1 is KGHSH and CDR2 LQKENI. V was pared by 7 bases and J by 4 bases, with 9 bases of the junction left unmatched. This chain's CDR3 is CASFPGTGRYNEQFF. In nucleotides, the CDR3 is TGTGCCAGCTTCCCCGGGACAGGAAGATACAATGAGCAGTTCTTC. The whole variable domain, filled in from reference TRBV18 and TRBJ2-1, reads NAGVMQNPRHLVRRRGQEARLRCSPMKGHSHVYWYRQLPEEGLKFMVYLQKENIIDESGMPKERFSAEFPKEGPSILRIQQVVRGDSAAYFCASFPGTGRYNEQFFGPGTRLTVL.

As for this clonotype: A much larger clone differs by one base, so this may be a read error. The rearrangement joins TRBV7-2 to TRBJ2-5; tentative D call: TRBD2 (5 bases). In germline, CDR1 is SGHTA, CDR2 FQGNSA. V was cut by 3 bases and J by 4 bases, with 12 bases left in between. The CDR3 spans 14 residues. The CDR3 DNA sequence: TGTGCCAGCAGCTTGCTGCCGGGAAGAGAGACCCAGTACTTC. This gives the protein CASSLLPGRETQYF.

This rearrangement joins TRBV6-5 to TRBJ2-2; 8 bases match TRBD1. CDR3 length equals 16 residues. From germline, CDR1 is MNHEY and CDR2 SVGAGI. V shed 6 bases, J shed 3 bases, and the junction held 9 bases outside the gene matches. CDR3 sequence reads: CASSSRTGSYTGELFF. In DNA, the CDR3 is TGTGCCAGCAGCTCCAGGACAGGGAGCTACACCGGGGAGCTGTTTTTT.

This clonotype was seen at least ten times. This chain joins TRBV28 and TRBJ2-7; a weak D match, TRBD2 (5 bases). Trimming left V 5 bases short and J 2 bases short, with 10 bases between. Per the germline V gene, CDR1 is MDHEN and CDR2 is SYDVKM. This CDR3 spans 13 amino acids. The CDR3 reads CASSGRGTYEQYF. The CDR3 DNA is TGTGCCAGCAGTGGCCGGGGAACCTACGAGCAGTACTTC.

This clonotype came up many times. The J gene is TRBJ1-4, the V gene TRBV4-3; no reliable D call. The CDR3 sequence is 15 residues long. V gave up 0 bases and J gave up 4 bases, with 9 bases separating them. Germline loops: CDR1 LGHNA, CDR2 YSLEER. CDR3 coding DNA: TGCGCCAGCAGCCAAGATGTAGGGAGTAATGAAAAACTGTTTTTT. Its protein is CASSQDVGSNEKLFF.

This clonotype was observed at least ten times. As DNA, the CDR3 is TGCGCCAGCAGCCCCGAGGGCCTTGGGTATGGCTACACCTTC. Amino acid sequence: CASSPEGLGYGYTF. This chain links TRBV5-1 with TRBJ1-2; D not certain. V was pared by 4 bases and J by 5 bases, with 15 bases between. This CDR3 comprises 14 residues. Germline loops: CDR1 SGHRS, CDR2 YFSETQ.

As for this clonotype: This could be a read error, since a much larger clone is one nucleotide away. The V gene is TRBV7-2, the J gene TRBJ2-3, with D possibly being TRBD1 or TRBD2 (5 bases each). The CDR3 sequence is 14 residues long. Germline assignment: CDR1 SGHTA and CDR2 FQGNSA. The CDR3 sequence is CAGSLTGAGDTQYF. The CDR3 nucleotides are TGTGCCGGCAGCTTAACCGGGGCGGGAGATACGCAGTATTTT.

This clonotype was observed many times. The chain recombines TRBV2 with TRBJ1-3; the D is unclear. Deletions cut 6 bases from V and 8 bases from J, with 11 bases between. Per the germline V gene, CDR1 is SNHLY and CDR2 is FYNNEI. This CDR3 is built from 12 residues. The CDR3 sequence is CASSLSSDTIYF. The CDR3 DNA is TGTGCCAGCAGCCTATCAAGCGACACCATATATTTT.

About this clonotype: Given a much more abundant clone one base away, this may be a read error. This sequence joins TRBV6-2 or TRBV6-3 and TRBJ2-3; D unclear. Germline V gene data show CDR1 as MNHEY and CDR2 as SVGEGT. The CDR3 length is 16 residues. Trimming left V 3 bases short and J 4 bases short, with 17 bases between. The CDR3 sequence: CASSYGRALYADTQYF. The CDR3 region has the DNA TGTGCCAGCAGTTATGGCCGGGCCTTGTACGCAGATACGCAGTATTTT.

The chain employs TRBV3-1 and TRBJ2-3, with TRBD2 identical over 7 bases. CDR3 length: 14 amino acids. The junction had 3 bases not matched to a gene; V was cut back by 3 bases and J by 3 bases. Germline loops: CDR1 LGHDT, CDR2 YNNKEL (reference sequence). CDR3 sequence reads: CASSQRAGTDTQYF. CDR3 sequence (DNA): TGTGCCAGCAGCCAGCGAGCGGGAACAGATACGCAGTATTTT.

This chain links TRBV4-3 with TRBJ2-3, with D possibly being TRBD1 or TRBD2 (6 bases each). Trimming took 0 bases from V and 6 from J, leaving 16 bases between them. The CDR3 length is 16 residues. Germline V gene lookup returns CDR1 LGHNA and CDR2 YSLEER. The CDR3 loop reads CASSQDTWGAGDTQYF. The CDR3 DNA follows: TGCGCCAGCAGCCAAGATACGTGGGGGGCCGGGGATACGCAGTATTTT.

The count of this clonotype is one. This may arise from a read error, as a much more abundant clone is one base away. J is TRBJ1-1 and V is TRBV28, with D hard to call. Looked up from germline, CDR1 is MDHEN and CDR2 is SYDVKM. The CDR3 length is 15 residues. Written as DNA, the CDR3 is TGTGCCAGCAGTTATCTACAGAGATCGAACTCTGAAGCTTTCTTT. Encoded protein: CASSYLQRSNSEAFF. The full variable domain, with the rest looked up from reference TRBV28 and TRBJ1-1, is DVKVTQSSRYLVKRTGEKVFLECVQDMDHENMFWYRQDPGLGLRLIYFSYDVKMKEKGDIPEGYSVSREKKERFSLILESASTNQTSMYLCASSYLQRSNSEAFFGQGTRLTVV.

At least ten counts were recorded for this clonotype. The chain joins TRBV7-3 to TRBJ2-1; possible D gene TRBD2, 6 bases. Deletions cut 6 bases from V and 2 bases from J, with 14 bases between. The germline CDR1 and CDR2 sequences are SGHTA and FQGTGA. The CDR3 totals 15 residues. CDR3 nucleotides: TGTGCCAGCAGTCGTACCCCGGGGGCCTACAATGAGCAGTTCTTC. It yields the protein CASSRTPGAYNEQFF. The full variable domain, with the rest looked up from reference TRBV7-3 and TRBJ2-1, is GAGVSQTPSNKVTEKGKYVELRCDPISGHTALYWYRQSLGQGPEFLIYFQGTGAADDSGLPNDRFFAVRPEGSVSTLKIQRTERGDSAVYLCASSRTPGAYNEQFFGPGTRLTVL.

This clonotype was recorded at least ten times. The rearrangement links TRBV12-5 to TRBJ1-5, with D possibly TRBD1 on 6 matching bases. CDR1 is LGHNT and CDR2 is FRNRAP in the germline V gene. The CDR3 spans 17 residues. V was shortened by 0 bases and J by 2 bases, with 14 bases between the two germline ends. The CDR3 nucleotides read TGTGCTAGTGGTTTGGTACCAGGGGAATATCGCAATCAGCCCCAGCATTTT. Protein: CASGLVPGEYRNQPQHF.

Turning to this clonotype: A much more abundant neighbour one base away suggests this may be a read error. V and J are TRBV10-3 and TRBJ2-2; perhaps TRBD1 as D (6 bases). This CDR3 has 14 residues. Trimming took 5 bases from V and 2 from J, leaving 9 bases between them. Looked up from germline, CDR1 is ENHRY and CDR2 is SYGVKD. CDR3 sequence reads: CAISQDSNTGELFF. The CDR3 DNA sequence: TGTGCCATCAGTCAGGACAGTAACACCGGGGAGCTGTTTTTT.

This clonotype was seen repeatedly, ten times or more. This sequence joins TRBV15 and TRBJ1-1, with D hard to call. In germline, CDR1 is LNHNV, CDR2 YYDKDF (reference sequence). V lost 6 bases to trimming and J lost 1 base, with 9 bases between them. CDR3 size: 13 residues. In DNA form, the CDR3 reads TGTGCCACCAGGTACGATAGGAACACTGAAGCTTTCTTT. Encoded protein: CATRYDRNTEAFF.

Details on this clonotype: Given a much more abundant clone one base away, this may be a read error. The rearrangement uses TRBV6-6 and TRBJ1-6; 8 bases fit TRBD1. This CDR3 region has 14 residues. Germline CDR1 MNHNY, CDR2 SVGAGI (reference sequence). CDR3 nucleotide sequence: TGTGCCAGCAGACCTACTGGACAGGGTGTCCCCCCCCACTTT. This gives the protein CASRPTGQGVPPHF.

This clonotype was counted ten times or more. The J gene is TRBJ1-5, the V gene TRBV6-6; D gene ambiguous. This CDR3 is built from 17 residues. Germline lookup yields CDR1 MNHNY and CDR2 SVGAGI (reference sequence). The ends were cut back, 6 bases at V and 1 base at J, with 19 bases in the middle. CDR3 sequence (DNA): TGTGCCAGCAGCCGCGCCGGAGGTATCGGAAGCAATCAGCCCCAGCATTTT. The encoded protein is CASSRAGGIGSNQPQHF.

This clonotype was recorded a few times. As DNA, the CDR3 is TGTGCCAGCGCGGATTTGAATTTGGGCCGAGCTTTCTTT. The encoded protein is CASADLNLGRAFF. The V call is TRBV6-2 or TRBV6-3, the J call TRBJ1-1; D gene uncertain. This CDR3 spans 13 amino acids. Trimming removed 8 bases from V and 10 bases from J, with 20 bases in between. CDR1 and CDR2 from the germline V gene are MNHEY and SVGEGT.

This clonotype was detected many times. This chain joins TRBV29-1 and TRBJ2-7; D might be TRBD2 (5 bases). Trimming pared 4 bases from V and 4 bases from J, leaving 5 bases between. Germline V gene data show CDR1 as SQVTM and CDR2 as ANQGSEA. This CDR3 has 10 amino acids. The CDR3 reads CSVGEYEQYF. The CDR3, as DNA: TGCAGCGTTGGGGAGTACGAGCAGTACTTC.